This T cell receptor (beta chain) was observed in a study of type 1 and type 2 diabetes patients. This CDR3 has 15 amino acids. V lost 2 bases, J lost 2 bases, and 13 bases lay in between. Germline V gene lookup returns CDR1 SGHRS and CDR2 YFSETQ. PCR was run on genomic DNA. The TCR beta CDR3 region was amplified using 30 forward and 13 reverse primers. TCRdb re-called the multiplex PCR reads through MiXCR, storing one row per CDR3 protein. The table has fewer than 350,000 distinct CDR3 sequences, roughly 48% seen once. The sequencing sample was made of peripheral blood mononuclear cells (PBMCs). The genes are TRBV5-1 and TRBJ2-5; D is possibly TRBD2 (6 bases). This sequence was found in a man in his late teens or twenties with type 2 diabetes. The CDR3 bases are TGCGCCAGCAGCTTCTTCGGGAGTTTACAAGAGACCCAGTACTTC. It yields the protein CASSFFGSLQETQYF.